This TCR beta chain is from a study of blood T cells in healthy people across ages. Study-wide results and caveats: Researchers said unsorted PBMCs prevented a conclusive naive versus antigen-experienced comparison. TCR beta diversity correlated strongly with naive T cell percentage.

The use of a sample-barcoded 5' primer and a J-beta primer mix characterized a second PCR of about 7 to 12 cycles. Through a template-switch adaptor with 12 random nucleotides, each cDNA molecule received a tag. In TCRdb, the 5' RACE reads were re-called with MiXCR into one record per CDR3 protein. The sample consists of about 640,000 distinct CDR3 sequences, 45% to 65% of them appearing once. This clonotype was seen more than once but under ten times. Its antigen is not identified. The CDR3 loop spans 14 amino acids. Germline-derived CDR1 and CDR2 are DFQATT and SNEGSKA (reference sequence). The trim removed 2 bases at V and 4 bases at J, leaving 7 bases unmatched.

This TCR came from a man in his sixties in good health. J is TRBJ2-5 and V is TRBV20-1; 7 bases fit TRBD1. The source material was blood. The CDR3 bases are TGCAGTGCTAGAAGTAGACAGGGAAGAGAGACCCAGTACTTC. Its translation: CSARSRQGRETQYF.